A single sample is the source of the 11 T cell receptor beta chains below, sequenced in a study of T cell responses to AZD1222 COVID-19 vaccine. Sequencing was performed with immunoSEQ multiplex PCR; in TCRdb, only in-frame clones are kept and a portion is missing. The sample has about 120,000 clones, about nine tenths seen once. Source: peripheral blood, taken on day 0 of AZD1222 vaccination. The receptor set was obtained from an adult in good health.

The J gene is TRBJ1-3, the V gene TRBV19; D unclear. V lost 7 bases and J lost 3, with 16 bases in between. This CDR3 region has 15 residues. Germline assignment: CDR1 LNHDA and CDR2 SQIVND (reference sequence). The CDR3 here is CASTDPGIRGNTIYF. The CDR3 DNA reads as TGTGCCAGTACTGATCCAGGAATTCGTGGAAACACCATATATTTT.

CDR3 nucleotide sequence: TGCGCCAGCAGCTTGGGGGGCTGGGCAGGGGCGTATTACGAGCAGTACTTC. It yields the protein CASSLGGWAGAYYEQYF. The chain links TRBV5-1 to TRBJ2-7, with a possible D match to TRBD1 (6 bases). This CDR3 spans 17 amino acids. V shed 0 bases and J shed 4 bases, with 20 bases lying between them. Germline V gene lookup returns CDR1 SGHRS and CDR2 YFSETQ.

This clone came up a few times. The gene calls are TRBV11-2 and TRBJ2-7; D is unresolved. The germline CDR1 and CDR2 sequences are SGHAT and FQNNGV. Trimming shortened V by 1 base and J by 5 bases, and 6 bases separated the two germline ends. The CDR3 is 12 residues long. The CDR3 here is CASSLGSHEQYF. CDR3 nucleotides: TGTGCCAGCAGCTTAGGAAGCCACGAGCAGTACTTC.

This chain links TRBV11-3 with TRBJ2-6; D uncertain. Trimming pared 6 bases from V and 0 bases from J, leaving 3 bases between. Germline V gene data show CDR1 as SGHNT and CDR2 as YENEEA. The CDR3 extends over 13 amino acids. The CDR3 loop is CASSHSGANVLTF. The DNA of the CDR3 is TGTGCCAGCAGTCACTCTGGGGCCAACGTCCTGACTTTC.

The chain has TRBV11-2 and TRBJ2-7; the D gene is possibly TRBD1 (6 bases). The V gene's germline CDR1 is SGHAT and CDR2 FQNNGV. The CDR3 length is 14 residues. The V and J ends lost 5 bases and 6 bases respectively, with 17 bases between them. The CDR3 region is CASSRDISFTEQYF. The CDR3 bases are TGTGCCAGCAGCCGGGACATAAGTTTTACCGAGCAGTACTTC.

The rearrangement joins TRBV7-2 to TRBJ2-2, with D unclear. V gave up 0 bases and J gave up 9 bases, with 11 bases separating them. The CDR3 consists of 14 residues. Germline lookup yields CDR1 SGHTA and CDR2 FQGNSA. The CDR3 sequence is CASSLAASLRELFF. The CDR3 DNA reads TGTGCCAGCAGCTTAGCGGCCTCCCTGAGGGAGCTGTTTTTT.

This sequence joins TRBV23-1 and TRBJ2-1; 8 bases fit TRBD2. TRBV23-1 is an open reading frame whose function is uncertain. V was clipped by 4 bases and J by 15 bases; unmatched bases: 11. The CDR3 covers 13 residues. The chain's CDR3 is CASSPGLGEGLFF. The CDR3 DNA reads as TGCGCCAGCAGTCCGGGACTAGGGGAAGGATTGTTCTTC.

The chain recombines TRBV28 with TRBJ1-2; the match to TRBD1 covers 8 bases. CDR3 size: 14 residues. V lost 10 bases, J lost 2 bases, and 9 bases stayed unmatched. Per germline, CDR1 MDHEN and CDR2 SYDVKM. CDR3: CATGTGALNYGYTF. CDR3 DNA: TGTGCCACGGGGACAGGAGCTCTCAACTATGGCTACACCTTC.

About this clone: The same CDR3 is also encoded by other DNA sequences in this sample. This sequence joins TRBV19 and TRBJ1-1; possible D gene TRBD1, 6 bases. Deletions cut 3 bases from V and 2 bases from J, with 10 bases between. Germline CDR1 and CDR2: LNHDA and SQIVND (reference sequence). The CDR3 has 14 residues. The CDR3 region is CASSMTGLNTEAFF. The CDR3 DNA is TGTGCCAGTAGTATGACAGGCCTTAACACTGAAGCTTTCTTT. Using reference TRBV19 and TRBJ1-1 for the parts outside the CDR3, the full variable domain is DGGITQSPKYLFRKEGQNVTLSCEQNLNHDAMYWYRQDPGQGLRLIYYSQIVNDFQKGDIAEGYSVSREKKESFPLTVTSAQKNPTAFYLCASSMTGLNTEAFFGQGTRLTVV.

This clone occurred once. The genes are TRBV9 and TRBJ1-3, with TRBD1 matching over 9 bases. V was pared by 3 bases and J by 2 bases, with 6 bases of the junction left unmatched. The CDR3 is made up of 16 amino acids. The V gene's germline CDR1 is SGDLS and CDR2 YYNGEE. The CDR3 loop reads CASSAGQGAPGNTIYF. The CDR3, as DNA: TGTGCCAGCAGCGCGGGACAGGGTGCTCCTGGAAACACCATATATTTT.

V gene TRBV28 combines with J gene TRBJ1-5; a weak D match, TRBD1 (5 bases). With 1 base removed from V and 7 bases from J, the gap between germline ends came to 14 bases. CDR1 is MDHEN, CDR2 SYDVKM, per germline. The CDR3 is 15 amino acids. The chain's CDR3 is CASSLSGPRGQPQHF. The CDR3 bases are TGTGCCAGCAGTTTATCCGGCCCGAGGGGACAGCCCCAGCATTTT.